Below, 10 T cell receptor beta chains from the same sample are listed, as sequenced in a study of T cells in Graves' hyperthyroidism and ophthalmopathy. It was RNA transcripts that yielded the amplified TCR beta CDR3 regions. Researchers ran a first-round RT-PCR on the TCR CDR3 using the HTBI primer set. TCRdb re-analysed the multiplex PCR reads in MiXCR, keeping a single row per CDR3 protein. The sample holds around 690,000 distinct CDR3 sequences, roughly 20% seen once. The sequencing sample was made of blood. Every receptor here comes from a man aged 25-45 years with Graves' ophthalmopathy.

This clonotype was seen a handful of times. The chain uses TRBV30 and TRBJ2-1; 8 nucleotides align to TRBD2. The CDR3 length is 15 residues. Germline CDR1 reads GTSNPN; CDR2 reads SVGIG (reference sequence). V lost 2 bases and J lost 8; bases outside the gene matches: 11. This chain's CDR3 is CAWSQSGSQRDEQFF. For the CDR3, the DNA is TGTGCCTGGAGTCAAAGCGGGAGTCAAAGGGATGAGCAGTTCTTC.

This sequence joins TRBV27 and TRBJ2-3, with 15 bases matching TRBD2. CDR1 is MNHEY and CDR2 is SMNVEV in the germline V gene (reference sequence). V was clipped by 5 bases and J by 0 bases; unmatched bases: 6. This CDR3 is 18 amino acids long. The CDR3 loop reads CASSPGTSGGFSTDTQYF. The DNA for the CDR3 is TGTGCCAGCAGTCCAGGGACTAGCGGGGGGTTCAGCACAGATACGCAGTATTTT.

This clonotype occurred once. The chain couples TRBV5-6 to TRBJ1-1; D not resolved. The V end lost 3 bases, the J end lost 0 bases, and 6 bases lay between the germline ends. The germline V gene encodes CDR1 SGHDT and CDR2 YYEEEE. This CDR3 is built from 13 residues. CDR3 sequence reads: CASSWEMNTEAFF. CDR3 bases: TGTGCCAGCAGCTGGGAAATGAACACTGAAGCTTTCTTT.

This clonotype has just a few counts. This chain uses TRBV20-1 with TRBJ2-5, with no clear D. V lost 1 base to trimming and J lost 7 bases, with 13 bases between them. Germline V lookup: CDR1 DFQATT, CDR2 SNEGSKA (reference sequence). This CDR3 region has 13 residues. Here the CDR3 reads CSARVLTAWTQYF. Written as DNA, the CDR3 is TGCAGTGCTAGAGTATTAACAGCCTGGACCCAGTACTTC.

This clonotype was counted a few times. This sequence joins TRBV6-1 and TRBJ2-3, with 7 positions matching TRBD2. Per the germline V gene, CDR1 is MNHNS and CDR2 is SASEGT. The CDR3 loop spans 13 amino acids. The V gene end was trimmed by 9 bases and the J gene end by 4 bases; junction bases not matched to a gene: 7. CDR3 amino acids: CASAGRRADTQYF. In nucleotides, the CDR3 is TGTGCCAGTGCCGGGAGGAGGGCAGATACGCAGTATTTT.

The V call is TRBV5-1, the J call TRBJ2-5, with 9 bases identical to TRBD2. Germline CDR1 reads SGHRS; CDR2 reads YFSETQ. This CDR3 spans 13 amino acids. Trimming removed 5 bases from V and 7 bases from J; junction bases left unmatched: 6. The CDR3 reads CASRGSGSGTQYF. The DNA for the CDR3 is TGCGCCAGCAGAGGTAGCGGGAGCGGGACCCAGTACTTC. Full variable domain (remainder filled in from reference TRBV5-1 and TRBJ2-5): KAGVTQTPRYLIKTRGQQVTLSCSPISGHRSVSWYQQTPGQGLQFLFEYFSETQRNKGNFPGRFSGRQFSNSRSEMNVSTLELGDSALYLCASRGSGSGTQYFGPGTRLLVL.

This clonotype was counted many times. The CDR3 sequence is CASRRQGLPNTEAFF. CDR3 nucleotide sequence: TGTGCCAGCAGGCGACAGGGGCTCCCGAACACTGAAGCTTTCTTT. V gene TRBV12-3 or TRBV12-4 combines with J gene TRBJ1-1, with TRBD1 identical over 8 bases. The CDR3 runs 15 residues. V shed 6 bases, J shed 1 base, and the junction held 7 bases outside the gene matches.

This clonotype was observed many times. This chain links TRBV5-1 with TRBJ2-7; the match to TRBD2 covers 9 bases. CDR3 length: 17 amino acids. Germline assignment: CDR1 SGHRS and CDR2 YFSETQ. V lost 0 bases, J lost 0 bases, and 7 bases stayed unmatched. This CDR3 reads CASSLGTSATSSYEQYF. The CDR3 region has the DNA TGCGCCAGCAGCTTGGGGACTAGCGCGACGAGCTCCTACGAGCAGTACTTC.

The chain links TRBV6-2 or TRBV6-3 to TRBJ2-3; 8 nucleotides line up with TRBD2. Germline V gene lookup returns CDR1 MNHEY and CDR2 SVGEGT. The CDR3 covers 12 residues. Unmatched junction bases numbered 5, after V lost 4 bases and J lost 11 bases. CDR3 sequence reads: CASSSGGRRQYF. Here the CDR3 DNA reads TGTGCCAGCAGTTCCGGCGGGAGGAGGCAGTATTTT.

V and J are TRBV28 and TRBJ2-5; perhaps TRBD1 as D (5 bases). In germline, CDR1 is MDHEN, CDR2 SYDVKM. V was clipped by 4 bases and J by 1 base, with 16 bases between them. The CDR3 consists of 16 residues. The CDR3 loop reads CASSSPETALQETQYF. The CDR3 DNA reads TGTGCCAGCAGTTCCCCCGAGACAGCCCTCCAAGAGACCCAGTACTTC.